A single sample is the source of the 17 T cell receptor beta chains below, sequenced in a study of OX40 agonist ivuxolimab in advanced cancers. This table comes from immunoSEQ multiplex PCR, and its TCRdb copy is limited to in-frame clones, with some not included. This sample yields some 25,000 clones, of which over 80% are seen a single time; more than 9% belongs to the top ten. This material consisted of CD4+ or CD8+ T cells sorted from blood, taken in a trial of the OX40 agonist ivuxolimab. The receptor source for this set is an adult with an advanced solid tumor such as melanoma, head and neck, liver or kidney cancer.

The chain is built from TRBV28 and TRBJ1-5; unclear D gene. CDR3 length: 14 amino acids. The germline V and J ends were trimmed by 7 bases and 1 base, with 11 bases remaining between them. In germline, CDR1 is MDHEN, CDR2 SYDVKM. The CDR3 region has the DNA TGTGCCAGCATTTCAGGAGGGAGCAATCAGCCCCAGCATTTT. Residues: CASISGGSNQPQHF.

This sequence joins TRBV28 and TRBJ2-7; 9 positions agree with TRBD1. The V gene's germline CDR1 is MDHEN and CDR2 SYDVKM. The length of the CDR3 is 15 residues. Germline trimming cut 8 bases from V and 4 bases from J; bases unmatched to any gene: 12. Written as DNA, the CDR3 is TGTGCCAGCTCGGGTTCTGGGACAGGGATATACGAGCAGTACTTC. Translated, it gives CASSGSGTGIYEQYF.

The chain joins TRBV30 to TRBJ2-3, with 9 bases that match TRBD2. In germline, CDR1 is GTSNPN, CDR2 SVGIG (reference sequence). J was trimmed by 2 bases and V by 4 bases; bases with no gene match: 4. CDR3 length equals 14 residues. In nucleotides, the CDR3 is TGTGCCTGGACCGGGACTAGCTTCACAGATACGCAGTATTTT. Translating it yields CAWTGTSFTDTQYF.

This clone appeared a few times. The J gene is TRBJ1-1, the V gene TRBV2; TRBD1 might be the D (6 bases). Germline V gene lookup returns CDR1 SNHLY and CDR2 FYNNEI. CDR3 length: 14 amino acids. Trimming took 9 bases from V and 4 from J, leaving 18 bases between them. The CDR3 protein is CARSTGTGPTEAFF. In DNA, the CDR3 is TGTGCCAGGAGTACAGGGACTGGGCCCACTGAAGCTTTCTTT.

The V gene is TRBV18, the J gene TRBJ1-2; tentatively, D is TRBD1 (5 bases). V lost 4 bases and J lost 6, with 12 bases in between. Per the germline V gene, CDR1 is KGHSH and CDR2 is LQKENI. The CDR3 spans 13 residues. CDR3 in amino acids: CASSLDSRNGYTF. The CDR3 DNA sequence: TGTGCCAGCTCACTCGACAGTAGGAATGGCTACACCTTC. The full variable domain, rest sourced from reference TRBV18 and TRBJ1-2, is NAGVMQNPRHLVRRRGQEARLRCSPMKGHSHVYWYRQLPEEGLKFMVYLQKENIIDESGMPKERFSAEFPKEGPSILRIQQVVRGDSAAYFCASSLDSRNGYTFGSGTRLTVV.

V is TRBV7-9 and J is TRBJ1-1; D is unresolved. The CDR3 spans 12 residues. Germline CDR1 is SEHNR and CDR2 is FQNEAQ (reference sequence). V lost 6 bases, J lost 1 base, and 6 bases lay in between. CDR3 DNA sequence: TGTGCCAGCAGTAGGGAGAACACTGAAGCTTTCTTT. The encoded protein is CASSRENTEAFF. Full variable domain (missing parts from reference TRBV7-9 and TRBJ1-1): DTGVSQNPRHKITKRGQNVTFRCDPISEHNRLYWYRQTLGQGPEFLTYFQNEAQLEKSRLLSDRFSAERPKGSFSTLEIQRTEQGDSAMYLCASSRENTEAFFGQGTRLTVV.

The CDR3 spells CASSLRTGVNTGELFF. Written as DNA, the CDR3 is TGCGCCAGCAGCCTACGGACGGGAGTGAACACCGGGGAGCTGTTTTTT. The gene calls are TRBV5-1 and TRBJ2-2, with D tentatively TRBD2 (6 bases). V was cut by 4 bases and J by 1 base, with 14 bases left in between. Germline-derived CDR1 and CDR2 are SGHRS and YFSETQ. CDR3 length equals 16 residues. Drawing the rest from reference TRBV5-1 and TRBJ2-2, the complete variable domain is KAGVTQTPRYLIKTRGQQVTLSCSPISGHRSVSWYQQTPGQGLQFLFEYFSETQRNKGNFPGRFSGRQFSNSRSEMNVSTLELGDSALYLCASSLRTGVNTGELFFGEGSRLTVL.

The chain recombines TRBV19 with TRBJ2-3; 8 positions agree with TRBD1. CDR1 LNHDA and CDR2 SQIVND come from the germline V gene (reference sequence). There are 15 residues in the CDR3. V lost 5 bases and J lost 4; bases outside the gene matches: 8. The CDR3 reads CASSSQGAQADTQYF. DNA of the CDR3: TGTGCCAGTAGTTCGCAGGGGGCGCAGGCAGATACGCAGTATTTT.

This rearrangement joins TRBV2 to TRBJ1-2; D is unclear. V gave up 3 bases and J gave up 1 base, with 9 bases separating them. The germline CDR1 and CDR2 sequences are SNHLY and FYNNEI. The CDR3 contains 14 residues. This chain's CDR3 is CASSDRALNYGYTF. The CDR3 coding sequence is TGTGCCAGCAGTGACCGGGCTCTTAACTATGGCTACACCTTC.

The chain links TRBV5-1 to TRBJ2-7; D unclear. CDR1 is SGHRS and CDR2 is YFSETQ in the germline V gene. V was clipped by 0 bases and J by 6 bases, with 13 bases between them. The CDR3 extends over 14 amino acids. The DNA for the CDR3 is TGCGCCAGCAGCTTGGGGGTAGTTTCGGCCGAGCAGTACTTC. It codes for CASSLGVVSAEQYF.

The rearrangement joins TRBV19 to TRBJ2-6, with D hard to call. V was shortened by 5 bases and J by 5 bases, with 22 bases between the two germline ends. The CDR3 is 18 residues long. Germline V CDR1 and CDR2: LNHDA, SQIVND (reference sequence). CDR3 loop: CASSVFETNQSRANVLTF. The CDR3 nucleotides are TGTGCCAGTAGTGTATTCGAGACAAATCAAAGTCGGGCCAACGTCCTGACTTTC.

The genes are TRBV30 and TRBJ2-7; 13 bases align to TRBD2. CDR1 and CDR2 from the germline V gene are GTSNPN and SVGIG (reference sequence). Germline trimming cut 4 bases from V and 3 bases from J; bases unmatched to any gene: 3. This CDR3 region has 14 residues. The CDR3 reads CAWTRTSGSYEQYF. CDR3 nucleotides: TGTGCCTGGACTCGGACTAGCGGGAGCTACGAGCAGTACTTC.

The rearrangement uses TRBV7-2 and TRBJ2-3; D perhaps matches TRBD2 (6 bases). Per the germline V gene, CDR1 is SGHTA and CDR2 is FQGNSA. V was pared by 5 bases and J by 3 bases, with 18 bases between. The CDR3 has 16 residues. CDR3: CASSLRSSVVTDTQYF. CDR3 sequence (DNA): TGTGCCAGCAGCCTTAGGTCTAGCGTCGTTACAGATACGCAGTATTTT.

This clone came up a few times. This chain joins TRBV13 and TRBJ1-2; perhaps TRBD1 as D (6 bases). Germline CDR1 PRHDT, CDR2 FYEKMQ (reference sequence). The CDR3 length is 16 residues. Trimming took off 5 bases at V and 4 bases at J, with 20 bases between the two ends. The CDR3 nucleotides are TGTGCCAGCAGCCGAAGAACCCCAGGGGCCCTCTATGGCTACACCTTC. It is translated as CASSRRTPGALYGYTF.

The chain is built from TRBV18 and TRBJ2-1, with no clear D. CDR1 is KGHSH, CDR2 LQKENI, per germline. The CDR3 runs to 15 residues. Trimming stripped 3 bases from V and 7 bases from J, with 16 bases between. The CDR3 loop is CASSPSIAGANEQFF. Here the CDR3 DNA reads TGTGCCAGCTCACCGTCTATTGCCGGCGCAAATGAGCAGTTCTTC.

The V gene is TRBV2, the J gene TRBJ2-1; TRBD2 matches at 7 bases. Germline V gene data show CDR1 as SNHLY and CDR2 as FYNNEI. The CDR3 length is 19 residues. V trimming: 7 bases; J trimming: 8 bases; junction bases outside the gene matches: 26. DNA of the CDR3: TGTGCCAGCACCGAGGGAGGGGTGAAAATAGGTTATCTCAGCTATGAGCAGTTCTTC. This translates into CASTEGGVKIGYLSYEQFF.

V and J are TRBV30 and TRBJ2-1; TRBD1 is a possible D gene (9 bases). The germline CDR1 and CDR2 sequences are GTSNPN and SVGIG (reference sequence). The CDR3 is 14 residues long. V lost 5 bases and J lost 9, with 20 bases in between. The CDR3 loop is CAWFRTGAGGEQFF. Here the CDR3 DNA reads TGTGCCTGGTTTCGGACAGGGGCGGGGGGTGAGCAGTTCTTC. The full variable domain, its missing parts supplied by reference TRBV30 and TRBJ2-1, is SQTIHQWPATLVQPVGSPLSLECTVEGTSNPNLYWYRQAAGRGLQLLFYSVGIGQISSEVPQNLSASRPQDRQFILSSKKLLLSDSGFYLCAWFRTGAGGEQFFGPGTRLTVL.